Listed here are 22 T cell receptor beta chains from one sample, sequenced in a study of memory CD4+ T cells and cytomegalovirus serostatus (dated by TCRdb to the late 2010s). Libraries were prepared through the immunoSEQ multiplex PCR assay. Not all clones reach the TCRdb copy of this immuneACCESS table, which keeps in-frame sequences only. Checked studies attribute under half of the gap to unresolved V genes and leave the rest unexplained. The sample includes about 25,000 clones, with 60% to 80% observed a single time. The ten largest clones represent 1% of the sample. A FACSAria II was used to sort memory CD4+ T cells, defined as single viable CD3+CD4+CD8-CD45RO+ cells. The sequencing input was memory CD4+ T cells from blood. These TCRs come from an adult in good health and CMV-seronegative.

The V gene is TRBV14, the J gene TRBJ1-2; D is unresolved. Trimming pared 4 bases from V and 4 bases from J, leaving 13 bases between. Germline CDR1 SGHDN, CDR2 FVKESK. The CDR3 consists of 14 residues. The DNA of the CDR3 is TGTGCCAGCAGCCCGCCCGCTGGAGGCTATGGCTACACCTTC. Translated, it gives CASSPPAGGYGYTF.

CDR3 region: CASSAEETQYF. The CDR3 DNA is TGTGCCAGCTCGGCTGAAGAGACCCAGTACTTC. The chain recombines TRBV18 with TRBJ2-5; D unclear. The CDR3 consists of 11 residues. The germline CDR1 and CDR2 sequences are KGHSH and LQKENI. V was cut by 6 bases and J by 3 bases, with 5 bases left in between.

The chain carries TRBV7-8 and TRBJ1-5, with D possibly being TRBD1 (5 bases). Trimming pared 1 base from V and 4 bases from J, leaving 14 bases between. The CDR3 is 16 amino acids. In germline, CDR1 is SGHVS, CDR2 FQNEAQ. CDR3 coding DNA: TGTGCCAGCAGCTTAGTGGGCGGGACTCCGAATCAGCCCCAGCATTTT. This encodes CASSLVGGTPNQPQHF.

With respect to this clone: The identical CDR3 is also encoded by other nucleotide sequences in the sample. The chain couples TRBV5-6 to TRBJ1-5; 8 bases map to TRBD1. This CDR3 has 15 residues. Trimming removed 0 bases from V and 4 bases from J; junction bases left unmatched: 3. Looked up from germline, CDR1 is SGHDT and CDR2 is YYEEEE. CDR3 nucleotide sequence: TGTGCCAGCAGCTTGGCCGGGACAGGAAATCAGCCCCAGCATTTT. Its translation: CASSLAGTGNQPQHF.

CDR3 DNA: TGTGCCAGCAGCTTTGGGGAGACCCAGTACTTC. It encodes CASSFGETQYF. The V call is TRBV7-2, the J call TRBJ2-5, with D unresolved. The CDR3 consists of 11 residues. Germline CDR1 SGHTA, CDR2 FQGNSA. V lost 3 bases, J lost 5 bases, and 4 bases lay in between.

This clone turned up a few times. The genes are TRBV5-1 and TRBJ1-2; a weak D match, TRBD1 (5 bases). Germline V gene lookup returns CDR1 SGHRS and CDR2 YFSETQ. Trimming left V 4 bases short and J 6 bases short, with 13 bases between. The CDR3 spans 13 residues. The CDR3 reads CASSARDGDGYTF. CDR3 DNA: TGCGCCAGCAGCGCCCGGGACGGGGATGGCTACACCTTC.

V is TRBV7-2 and J is TRBJ1-1; D gene unclear. Trimming took off 8 bases at V and 1 base at J, with 11 bases between the two ends. Germline V gene lookup returns CDR1 SGHTA and CDR2 FQGNSA. This CDR3 is built from 13 residues. This CDR3 reads CASHSGQNTEAFF. Here the CDR3 DNA reads TGTGCCAGCCATAGCGGGCAGAACACTGAAGCTTTCTTT.

This sequence joins TRBV13 and TRBJ1-1, with no clear D. Trimming removed 1 base at V and 4 bases at J, with 10 bases between. This CDR3 region has 14 residues. The V gene's germline CDR1 is PRHDT and CDR2 FYEKMQ (reference sequence). The DNA for the CDR3 is TGTGCCAGCAGCTTAGATTCAGCGGGCACTGAAGCTTTCTTT. It translates to CASSLDSAGTEAFF.

This clone was seen once. This chain uses TRBV18 with TRBJ2-6; tentatively, D is TRBD1 (5 bases). The CDR3 loop spans 18 amino acids. CDR1 is KGHSH and CDR2 is LQKENI in the germline V gene. V dropped 4 bases and J dropped 2 bases, with 18 bases sitting between them. The CDR3 DNA reads TGTGCCAGCTCACAGAACAACAGGATTTTAGCTGGGGCCAACGTCCTGACTTTC. This sequence encodes CASSQNNRILAGANVLTF.

The J gene is TRBJ2-7, the V gene TRBV7-8; 8 bases match TRBD1. V shed 5 bases, J shed 0 bases, and the junction held 6 bases outside the gene matches. The length of the CDR3 is 15 residues. In germline, CDR1 is SGHVS, CDR2 FQNEAQ. CDR3 in DNA: TGTGCCAGCAGCATAACAGGGGGGCCCTCCTACGAGCAGTACTTC. Its translation is CASSITGGPSYEQYF.

Only one count was recorded for this clone. The rearrangement uses TRBV9 and TRBJ2-3; 9 bases agree with TRBD1. Germline values: CDR1 SGDLS, CDR2 YYNGEE. The CDR3 contains 15 residues. Trimming took 3 bases from V and 4 from J; bases not matched to a gene: 6. The CDR3 coding sequence is TGTGCCAGCAGCGCAGAGGGACAGGGCCCAGATACGCAGTATTTT. Translated: CASSAEGQGPDTQYF.

V usage is TRBV28 and J usage is TRBJ1-5; 9 bases align to TRBD1. V gave up 5 bases and J gave up 6 bases; unmatched junction bases: 8. The CDR3 is 15 amino acids. Germline V gives CDR1 MDHEN, CDR2 SYDVKM. The CDR3 spells CASSIATGGSQPQHF. The CDR3 DNA reads as TGTGCCAGCAGTATTGCGACAGGGGGGAGTCAGCCCCAGCATTTT. The entire variable domain, with the rest obtained from reference TRBV28 and TRBJ1-5, is as follows: DVKVTQSSRYLVKRTGEKVFLECVQDMDHENMFWYRQDPGLGLRLIYFSYDVKMKEKGDIPEGYSVSREKKERFSLILESASTNQTSMYLCASSIATGGSQPQHFGDGTRLSIL.

The chain recombines TRBV5-6 with TRBJ2-5; possible D gene TRBD1, 6 bases. Deletions cut 4 bases from V and 0 bases from J, with 10 bases between. From germline, CDR1 is SGHDT and CDR2 YYEEEE. The CDR3 extends over 14 amino acids. The CDR3 DNA is TGTGCCAGCAGCCTTAGGACAGACCAAGAGACCCAGTACTTC. Translation: CASSLRTDQETQYF. The complete variable domain, with remaining parts taken from reference TRBV5-6 and TRBJ2-5, reads DAGVTQSPTHLIKTRGQQVTLRCSPKSGHDTVSWYQQALGQGPQFIFQYYEEEERQRGNFPDRFSGHQFPNYSSELNVNALLLGDSALYLCASSLRTDQETQYFGPGTRLLVL.

The chain is built from TRBV6-6 and TRBJ2-1; the D is unclear. Germline CDR1 MNHNY, CDR2 SVGAGI (reference sequence). This CDR3 region has 12 residues. V was trimmed by 2 bases and J by 8 bases, leaving 7 bases between them. The DNA for the CDR3 is TGTGCCAGCAGTTACAGAAGGGATGAGCAGTTCTTC. Its translation: CASSYRRDEQFF.

The gene calls are TRBV29-1 and TRBJ2-7; D perhaps matches TRBD1 (5 bases). CDR1 is SQVTM and CDR2 is ANQGSEA in the germline V gene. V lost 2 bases to trimming and J lost 4 bases, with 9 bases between them. This CDR3 region has 12 residues. CDR3 DNA: TGCAGCGTTGAAACTCAGGGATACGAGCAGTACTTC. As protein: CSVETQGYEQYF.

The chain links TRBV18 to TRBJ2-7; D may be TRBD1 (6 bases). The V end lost 5 bases, the J end lost 3 bases, and 8 bases lay between the germline ends. Per the germline V gene, CDR1 is KGHSH and CDR2 is LQKENI. The CDR3 is 12 amino acids. The DNA for the CDR3 is TGTGCCAGCTCAGAAGGGGGCTACGAGCAGTACTTC. Amino acids: CASSEGGYEQYF.

This clone was recorded only once. V is TRBV6-5 and J is TRBJ1-3; weak D call: TRBD1 (6 bases). Germline lookup yields CDR1 MNHEY and CDR2 SVGAGI. Between the trimmed V and J ends, which lost 8 bases and 4 bases, there was a span of 15 bases. This CDR3 is built from 14 residues. The CDR3 bases are TGTGCCAGCGCCAGGGGTTTGAGGGGAAACACCATATATTTT. This codes for CASARGLRGNTIYF.

This clone was counted a few times. The V and J genes are TRBV11-3 and TRBJ2-2; maybe TRBD1 (5 bases). Germline-derived CDR1 and CDR2 are SGHNT and YENEEA. The length of the CDR3 is 13 residues. V lost 2 bases, J lost 7 bases, and 8 bases lay in between. The CDR3 loop reads CASSLRGDGELFF. The CDR3 bases are TGTGCCAGCAGCTTAAGGGGCGACGGGGAGCTGTTTTTT.

The table lists this clone with a few counts. This chain links TRBV2 with TRBJ1-3, with D unclear. The CDR3 has 14 amino acids. From germline, CDR1 is SNHLY and CDR2 FYNNEI. Trimming stripped 7 bases from V and 0 bases from J, with 10 bases between. CDR3 sequence reads: CASNPTTSGNTIYF. CDR3 coding DNA: TGTGCCAGCAACCCGACAACCTCTGGAAACACCATATATTTT.

This clone was detected only a few times. V usage is TRBV28 and J usage is TRBJ1-2; no reliable D call. The CDR3 extends over 13 amino acids. Germline V gene data show CDR1 as MDHEN and CDR2 as SYDVKM. V gave up 4 bases and J gave up 5 bases, with 11 bases separating them. The CDR3 spells CASSSIEDYGYTF. The CDR3 DNA is TGTGCCAGCAGTTCAATCGAGGATTATGGCTACACCTTC.

The rearrangement joins TRBV27 to TRBJ2-4, with D unresolved. Germline values: CDR1 MNHEY, CDR2 SMNVEV (reference sequence). The CDR3 has 14 amino acids. V gave up 2 bases and J gave up 2 bases, with 7 bases separating them. The CDR3 loop reads CASSLERTKNIQYF. CDR3 DNA: TGTGCCAGCAGTTTAGAGAGAACCAAAAACATTCAGTACTTC.

The J gene is TRBJ2-7, the V gene TRBV11-2, with TRBD2 identical over 11 bases. Germline CDR1 reads SGHAT; CDR2 reads FQNNGV. The V and J ends lost 5 bases and 0 bases, in that order; junction bases with no gene match: 9. The CDR3 has 17 residues. The CDR3 loop reads CASSLPTSGDSSYEQYF. The DNA of the CDR3 is TGTGCCAGCAGCCTGCCGACTAGCGGGGACAGCTCCTACGAGCAGTACTTC. Using reference TRBV11-2 and TRBJ2-7 for the parts outside the CDR3, the full variable domain is EAGVAQSPRYKIIEKRQSVAFWCNPISGHATLYWYQQILGQGPKLLIQFQNNGVVDDSQLPKDRFSAERLKGVDSTLKIQPAKLEDSAVYLCASSLPTSGDSSYEQYFGPGTRLTVT.